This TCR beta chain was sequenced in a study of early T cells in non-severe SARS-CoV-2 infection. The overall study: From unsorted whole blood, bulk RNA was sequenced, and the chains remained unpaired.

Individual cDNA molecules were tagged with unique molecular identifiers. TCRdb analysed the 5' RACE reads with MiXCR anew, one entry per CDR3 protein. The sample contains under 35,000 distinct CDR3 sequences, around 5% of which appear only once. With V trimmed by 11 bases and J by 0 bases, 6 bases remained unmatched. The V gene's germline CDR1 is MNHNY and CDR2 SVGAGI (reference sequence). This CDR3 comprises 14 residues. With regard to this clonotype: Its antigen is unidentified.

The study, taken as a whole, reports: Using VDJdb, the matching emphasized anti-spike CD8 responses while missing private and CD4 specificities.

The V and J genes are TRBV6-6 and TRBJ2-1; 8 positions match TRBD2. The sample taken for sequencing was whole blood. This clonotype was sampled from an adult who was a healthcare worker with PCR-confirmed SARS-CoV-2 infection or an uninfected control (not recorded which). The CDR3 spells CAATGGYSYNEQFF. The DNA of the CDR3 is TGTGCCGCGACGGGGGGGTACTCCTACAATGAGCAGTTCTTC.